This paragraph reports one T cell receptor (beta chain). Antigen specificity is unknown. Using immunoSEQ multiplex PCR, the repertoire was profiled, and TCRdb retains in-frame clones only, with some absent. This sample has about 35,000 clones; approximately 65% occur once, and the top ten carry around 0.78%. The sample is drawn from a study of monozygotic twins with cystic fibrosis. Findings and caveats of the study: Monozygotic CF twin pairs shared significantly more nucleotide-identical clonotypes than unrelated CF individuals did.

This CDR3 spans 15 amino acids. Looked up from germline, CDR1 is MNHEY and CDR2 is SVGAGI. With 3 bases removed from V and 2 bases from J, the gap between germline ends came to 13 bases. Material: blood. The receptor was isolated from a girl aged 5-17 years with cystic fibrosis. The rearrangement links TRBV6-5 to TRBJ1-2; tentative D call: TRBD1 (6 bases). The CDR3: CASSYADRTNYGYTF. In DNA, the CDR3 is TGTGCCAGCAGTTATGCGGACAGAACAAACTATGGCTACACCTTC.